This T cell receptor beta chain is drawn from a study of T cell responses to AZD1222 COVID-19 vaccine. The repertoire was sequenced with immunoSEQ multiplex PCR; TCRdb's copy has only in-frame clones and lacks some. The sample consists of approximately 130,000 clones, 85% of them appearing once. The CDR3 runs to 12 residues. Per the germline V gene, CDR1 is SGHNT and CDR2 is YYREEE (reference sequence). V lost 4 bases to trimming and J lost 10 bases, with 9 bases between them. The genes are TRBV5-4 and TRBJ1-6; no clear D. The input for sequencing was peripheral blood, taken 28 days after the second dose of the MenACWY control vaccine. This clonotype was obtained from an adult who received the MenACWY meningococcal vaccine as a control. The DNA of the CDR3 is TGTGCCAGCAGCGATTACGACTCACCCCTCCACTTT. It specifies CASSDYDSPLHF. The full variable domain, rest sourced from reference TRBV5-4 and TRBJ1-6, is ETGVTQSPTHLIKTRGQQVTLRCSSQSGHNTVSWYQQALGQGPQFIFQYYREEENGRGNFPPRFSGLQFPNYSSELNVNALELDDSALYLCASSDYDSPLHFGNGTRLTVT.